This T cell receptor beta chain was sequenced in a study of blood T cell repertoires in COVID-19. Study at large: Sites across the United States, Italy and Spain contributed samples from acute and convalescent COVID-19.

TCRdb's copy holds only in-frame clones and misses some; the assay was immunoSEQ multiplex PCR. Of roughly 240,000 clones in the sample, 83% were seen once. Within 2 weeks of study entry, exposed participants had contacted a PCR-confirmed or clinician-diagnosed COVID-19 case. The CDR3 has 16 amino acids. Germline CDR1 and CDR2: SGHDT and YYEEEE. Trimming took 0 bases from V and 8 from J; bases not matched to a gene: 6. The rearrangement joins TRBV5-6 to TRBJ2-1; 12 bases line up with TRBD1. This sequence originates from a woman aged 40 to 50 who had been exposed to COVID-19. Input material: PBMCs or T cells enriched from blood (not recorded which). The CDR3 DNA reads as TGTGCCAGCAGCTTGGGGCCGGGACAGGGGGCCGATGAGCAGTTCTTC. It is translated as CASSLGPGQGADEQFF. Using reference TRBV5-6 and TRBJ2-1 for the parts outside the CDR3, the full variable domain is DAGVTQSPTHLIKTRGQQVTLRCSPKSGHDTVSWYQQALGQGPQFIFQYYEEEERQRGNFPDRFSGHQFPNYSSELNVNALLLGDSALYLCASSLGPGQGADEQFFGPGTRLTVL.